A single sample gave rise to the 32 T cell receptor beta chains below, sequenced in a study of blood T cell repertoires in COVID-19. Assay: immunoSEQ multiplex PCR; the TCRdb copy retains only in-frame clones and omits some. The sample has over 100,000 clones; 75% to 85% are singletons. The sample comprised peripheral blood. The source is a woman of 80 years or more with acute or convalescent COVID-19.

The chain carries TRBV7-9 and TRBJ1-1; D may be TRBD1 (5 bases). Trimming removed 3 bases at V and 1 base at J, with 9 bases between. Germline V gives CDR1 SEHNR, CDR2 FQNEAQ (reference sequence). The CDR3 contains 14 residues. The CDR3 DNA sequence: TGTGCCAGCAGCTTGATGGACAAGAACACTGAAGCTTTCTTT. This sequence encodes CASSLMDKNTEAFF.

The chain has TRBV6-2 or TRBV6-3 and TRBJ2-1; D is perhaps TRBD2 (6 bases). V was shortened by 6 bases and J by 3 bases, with 12 bases between the two germline ends. The CDR3 sequence is 14 residues long. Per germline, CDR1 MNHEY and CDR2 SVGEGT. CDR3 nucleotides: TGTGCCAGCAGCAATGGCGGGAACTACAATGAGCAGTTCTTC. Translated, it gives CASSNGGNYNEQFF.

V and J are TRBV24-1 and TRBJ1-2, with TRBD1 matching over 8 bases. This CDR3 comprises 14 residues. Trimming removed 7 bases from V and 4 bases from J; junction bases left unmatched: 7. CDR1 is KGHDR, CDR2 SFDVKD, per germline. CDR3 in amino acids: CATSPGTGTYGYTF. DNA of the CDR3: TGTGCCACCAGCCCCGGGACAGGTACCTATGGCTACACCTTC.

CDR3 DNA: TGTGCCAGCAGCTTGGGCCAGGAAGGCCACAATGAGCAGTTCTTC. It codes for CASSLGQEGHNEQFF. The chain recombines TRBV5-4 with TRBJ2-1; D gene ambiguous. This CDR3 region has 15 residues. Germline loops: CDR1 SGHNT, CDR2 YYREEE (reference sequence). V shed 0 bases and J shed 5 bases, with 12 bases lying between them. The full variable domain, completed using reference TRBV5-4 and TRBJ2-1, is ETGVTQSPTHLIKTRGQQVTLRCSSQSGHNTVSWYQQALGQGPQFIFQYYREEENGRGNFPPRFSGLQFPNYSSELNVNALELDDSALYLCASSLGQEGHNEQFFGPGTRLTVL.

This chain joins TRBV11-3 and TRBJ2-3, with 8 positions matching TRBD2. Unmatched junction bases numbered 2, after V lost 4 bases and J lost 2 bases. The V gene's germline CDR1 is SGHNT and CDR2 YENEEA. The CDR3 totals 14 residues. CDR3: CASSSGGATDTQYF. The CDR3 nucleotides read TGTGCCAGCAGCTCGGGGGGGGCCACAGATACGCAGTATTTT.

This clone was seen once. V and J are TRBV19 and TRBJ1-5; no clear D. V lost 2 bases and J 2 bases, leaving 7 bases between the germline ends. CDR3 length: 14 residues. Germline CDR1 reads LNHDA; CDR2 reads SQIVND (reference sequence). The CDR3 loop reads CASSIYNRNQPQHF. The CDR3 region has the DNA TGTGCCAGTAGTATATACAATCGCAATCAGCCCCAGCATTTT. The full variable domain, in which reference TRBV19 and TRBJ1-5 provide the parts outside the CDR3, is DGGITQSPKYLFRKEGQNVTLSCEQNLNHDAMYWYRQDPGQGLRLIYYSQIVNDFQKGDIAEGYSVSREKKESFPLTVTSAQKNPTAFYLCASSIYNRNQPQHFGDGTRLSIL.

J is TRBJ1-5 and V is TRBV19; D not certain. The CDR3 is 13 residues long. Germline loops: CDR1 LNHDA, CDR2 SQIVND (reference sequence). The ends were cut back, 7 bases at V and 5 bases at J, with 12 bases in the middle. Written as DNA, the CDR3 is TGTGCCAGTAACCCGATAGGAGATCAGCCCCAGCATTTT. It encodes CASNPIGDQPQHF.

Remarks on this clone: Compared with germline, one end of the junction differs, possibly owing to a read error. This rearrangement joins TRBV19 to TRBJ1-2; TRBD1 matches 12 bases. CDR3 size: 14 residues. CDR1 and CDR2 (germline): LNHDA, SQIVND (reference sequence). CDR3 in DNA: TGTGCCAGTAGTACCACCGGGACAGGGGGCCCGGGTGGCTTC. As protein: CASSTTGTGGPGGF.

V usage is TRBV7-3 and J usage is TRBJ2-7, with D possibly matching TRBD1 (6 bases). The germline V gene encodes CDR1 SGHTA and CDR2 FQGTGA. Trimming removed 5 bases from V and 3 bases from J, with 11 bases in between. The CDR3 length is 13 residues. The CDR3 region has the DNA TGTGCCAGCAGCCTGAACAGGGACTACGAGCAGTACTTC. Encoded protein: CASSLNRDYEQYF.

This chain uses TRBV10-3 with TRBJ1-1; D is unclear. Deletions cut 0 bases from V and 2 bases from J, with 13 bases between. Per germline, CDR1 ENHRY and CDR2 SYGVKD. This CDR3 contains 16 residues. This CDR3 reads CAISESMPKLNTEAFF. The CDR3 DNA reads as TGTGCCATCAGTGAGTCGATGCCTAAACTAAACACTGAAGCTTTCTTT.

The chain couples TRBV30 to TRBJ1-4, with a weak D call TRBD1 (5 bases). The CDR3 is made up of 14 amino acids. V lost 2 bases, J lost 7 bases, and 14 bases lay in between. The germline V gene has CDR1 GTSNPN and CDR2 SVGIG (reference sequence). The CDR3 spells CAWSSSRTSEKLFF. The DNA of the CDR3 is TGTGCCTGGAGTAGTTCAAGGACATCTGAAAAACTGTTTTTT.

This chain connects TRBV24-1 to TRBJ2-5; maybe TRBD1 (5 bases). The CDR3 loop spans 13 amino acids. Trimming removed 5 bases from V and 1 base from J, with 7 bases in between. Per germline, CDR1 KGHDR and CDR2 SFDVKD. The CDR3 sequence is CATSGRGQETQYF. CDR3 bases: TGTGCCACCAGTGGTAGGGGCCAAGAGACCCAGTACTTC.

The chain has TRBV7-2 and TRBJ1-3; 7 nucleotides match TRBD1. The germline CDR1 and CDR2 sequences are SGHTA and FQGNSA. V was pared by 5 bases and J by 4 bases, with 5 bases of the junction left unmatched. The CDR3 has 14 amino acids. This chain's CDR3 is CASSITGVGNTIYF. CDR3 bases: TGTGCCAGCAGCATAACAGGGGTCGGAAACACCATATATTTT.

In this sample, this clone turned up a few times. The V call is TRBV7-3, the J call TRBJ2-1; 9 positions match TRBD2. Losses at the gene ends were 1 base for V and 4 bases for J; bases not matched to a gene: 8. This CDR3 has 17 amino acids. Germline V CDR1 and CDR2: SGHTA, FQGTGA. The CDR3 DNA follows: TGTGCCAGCAGCTTAAGGCGTCTAGCGGGGAAATACAATGAGCAGTTCTTC. Translation: CASSLRRLAGKYNEQFF. Full variable domain (missing parts from reference TRBV7-3 and TRBJ2-1): GAGVSQTPSNKVTEKGKYVELRCDPISGHTALYWYRQSLGQGPEFLIYFQGTGAADDSGLPNDRFFAVRPEGSVSTLKIQRTERGDSAVYLCASSLRRLAGKYNEQFFGPGTRLTVL.

This chain joins TRBV19 and TRBJ1-2; D may be TRBD1 (6 bases). The germline V gene encodes CDR1 LNHDA and CDR2 SQIVND (reference sequence). Trimming stripped 5 bases from V and 8 bases from J, with 21 bases between. The CDR3 sequence is 15 residues long. The CDR3 is CASSPRDTPPGGYTF. CDR3 DNA sequence: TGTGCCAGTAGTCCCCGGGACACCCCACCGGGGGGCTACACCTTC.

The V call is TRBV19, the J call TRBJ1-1; 10 positions match TRBD1. V lost 6 bases, J lost 1 base, and 5 bases stayed unmatched. The CDR3 covers 15 residues. From germline, CDR1 is LNHDA and CDR2 SQIVND (reference sequence). CDR3 protein: CASRTGGRGNTEAFF. The DNA for the CDR3 is TGTGCCAGTAGGACAGGGGGCCGGGGGAACACTGAAGCTTTCTTT. Complete variable domain (other parts from reference TRBV19 and TRBJ1-1): DGGITQSPKYLFRKEGQNVTLSCEQNLNHDAMYWYRQDPGQGLRLIYYSQIVNDFQKGDIAEGYSVSREKKESFPLTVTSAQKNPTAFYLCASRTGGRGNTEAFFGQGTRLTVV.

The gene calls are TRBV5-6 and TRBJ1-5; D not resolved. V lost 0 bases to trimming and J lost 8 bases, with 6 bases between them. The CDR3 is 12 amino acids. From germline, CDR1 is SGHDT and CDR2 YYEEEE. The CDR3 coding sequence is TGTGCCAGCAGCTTGGGGACTGAGCCCCAGCATTTT. Protein product: CASSLGTEPQHF.

The CDR3 spells CASSSLAEHLEAFF. CDR3 nucleotides: TGTGCCAGCAGCTCCTTAGCAGAACATCTAGAAGCTTTCTTT. The chain has TRBV7-2 and TRBJ1-1; D is unresolved. V was cut by 4 bases and J by 8 bases, with 17 bases left in between. The germline gives CDR1 SGHTA, CDR2 FQGNSA. CDR3 length: 14 amino acids.

The V gene is TRBV2, the J gene TRBJ1-5; D is unresolved. The germline gives CDR1 SNHLY, CDR2 FYNNEI. V was cut by 4 bases and J by 0 bases, with 10 bases left in between. The CDR3 consists of 15 residues. This CDR3 reads CASSVYKHSNQPQHF. The CDR3 region has the DNA TGTGCCAGCAGTGTATATAAGCATAGCAATCAGCCCCAGCATTTT. Supplemented by reference TRBV2 and TRBJ1-5, the full variable domain reads EPEVTQTPSHQVTQMGQEVILRCVPISNHLYFYWYRQILGQKVEFLVSFYNNEISEKSEIFDDQFSVERPDGSNFTLKIRSTKLEDSAMYFCASSVYKHSNQPQHFGDGTRLSIL.

The chain couples TRBV7-2 to TRBJ1-4, with D possibly TRBD1 on 5 matching bases. Germline V lookup: CDR1 SGHTA, CDR2 FQGNSA. The CDR3 has 14 residues. Trimming removed 2 bases from V and 7 bases from J, with 11 bases in between. The chain's CDR3 is CASSLQGSPEKLFF. CDR3 DNA sequence: TGTGCCAGCAGCTTACAGGGTTCCCCTGAAAAACTGTTTTTT.

This chain links TRBV7-5 with TRBJ2-2; TRBD2, the table's D call, lacks a check against the DNA. TRBV7-5 is a known pseudogene. This CDR3 is built from 17 residues. The DNA of the CDR3 is TGTGCCAGAAGCTTAGGCGCGACTAGCGGGAGGATCGGGGAGCTGTTTTTT. It codes for CARSLGATSGRIGELFF.

The CDR3 is CASSVGEVRWQETQYF. The CDR3 nucleotides are TGTGCCAGCAGCGTAGGAGAGGTCCGGTGGCAAGAGACCCAGTACTTC. This sequence joins TRBV9 and TRBJ2-5; D is unclear. Trimming shortened V by 0 bases and J by 2 bases, and 14 bases separated the two germline ends. The CDR3 runs to 16 residues. Germline V gives CDR1 SGDLS, CDR2 YYNGEE. Supplemented by reference TRBV9 and TRBJ2-5, the full variable domain reads DSGVTQTPKHLITATGQRVTLRCSPRSGDLSVYWYQQSLDQGLQFLIQYYNGEERAKGNILERFSAQQFPDLHSELNLSSLELGDSALYFCASSVGEVRWQETQYFGPGTRLLVL.

The CDR3 sequence: CASSSYPAGGPWETQYF. CDR3 DNA: TGTGCCAGCAGCTCCTACCCAGCGGGGGGGCCTTGGGAGACCCAGTACTTC. The chain recombines TRBV11-2 with TRBJ2-5, with TRBD2 identical over 10 bases. In germline, CDR1 is SGHAT, CDR2 FQNNGV. The CDR3 is made up of 17 amino acids. Trimming took 4 bases from V and 5 from J; bases not matched to a gene: 13.

This chain's CDR3 is CASMRQSSYNEQFF. The CDR3 nucleotides read TGTGCCAGCATGAGACAGAGCTCCTACAATGAGCAGTTCTTC. The J gene is TRBJ2-1, the V gene TRBV2; tentative D call: TRBD1 (5 bases). CDR1 is SNHLY and CDR2 is FYNNEI in the germline V gene. The CDR3 totals 14 residues. Trimming removed 7 bases at V and 0 bases at J, with 10 bases between.

This clone showed up just a few times. The CDR3 here is CASSLGPGGGTEAFF. In DNA, the CDR3 is TGCGCCAGCAGCTTGGGACCAGGGGGTGGCACTGAAGCTTTCTTT. V usage is TRBV5-1 and J usage is TRBJ1-1, with 7 bases identical to TRBD1. The trim removed 0 bases at V and 4 bases at J, leaving 6 bases unmatched. Germline CDR1 SGHRS, CDR2 YFSETQ. The CDR3 sequence is 15 residues long.

The chain uses TRBV24-1 and TRBJ2-5; tentatively, D is TRBD1 (6 bases). With 3 bases removed from V and 5 bases from J, the gap between germline ends came to 15 bases. Germline lookup yields CDR1 KGHDR and CDR2 SFDVKD. The CDR3 spans 15 residues. For the CDR3, the DNA is TGTGCCACCAGTGATCCACAGGGTTGGGGGGAGACCCAGTACTTC. It codes for CATSDPQGWGETQYF.

The rearrangement joins TRBV2 to TRBJ1-3, with a weak D call TRBD1 (5 bases). The CDR3 runs to 13 residues. Per the germline V gene, CDR1 is SNHLY and CDR2 is FYNNEI. The germline V and J ends were trimmed by 6 bases and 0 bases, with 6 bases remaining between them. CDR3 DNA: TGTGCCAGCAGAGGGGACTCTGGAAACACCATATATTTT. Its translation: CASRGDSGNTIYF.

The chain couples TRBV5-1 to TRBJ1-2; tentative D call: TRBD1 (6 bases). The V gene lost 4 bases and the J gene lost 8 bases, with 18 bases spanning the gap. CDR1 and CDR2 (germline): SGHRS, YFSETQ. This CDR3 comprises 14 residues. CDR3 sequence (DNA): TGCGCCAGCAGCGACAACAGGGAAGTTCGGGGCTACACCTTC. Translation gives CASSDNREVRGYTF.

The V gene is TRBV3-1 (or the pseudogene TRBV3-2), the J gene TRBJ1-6; maybe TRBD1 (5 bases). Trimming removed 4 bases at V and 8 bases at J, with 12 bases between. Germline V gene sequence: CDR1 LGHDT, CDR2 YNNKEL (reference sequence). The CDR3 sequence is 14 residues long. CDR3 DNA sequence: TGTGCCAGCAGCCCAAGGGGTGGGGATTCACCCCTCCACTTT. Protein sequence: CASSPRGGDSPLHF.

The gene calls are TRBV5-1 and TRBJ2-3, with D uncertain. The V end was cut by 0 bases, the J end by 2 bases, with 10 bases between. This CDR3 comprises 15 residues. Germline V gene lookup returns CDR1 SGHRS and CDR2 YFSETQ. CDR3 sequence (DNA): TGCGCCAGCAGCTTGGACTTTCGAAACACAGATACGCAGTATTTT. This sequence encodes CASSLDFRNTDTQYF.

The rearrangement joins TRBV12-3 or TRBV12-4 to TRBJ1-1; a weak D match, TRBD1 (6 bases). The CDR3 totals 13 residues. Trimming stripped 5 bases from V and 11 bases from J, with 18 bases between. CDR3 nucleotides: TGTGCCAGCAGTCCCACAGGGAAGGGGAAGGCTTTCTTT. Amino acids: CASSPTGKGKAFF.

V usage is TRBV28 and J usage is TRBJ2-3; 7 bases line up with TRBD1. Germline V CDR1 and CDR2: MDHEN, SYDVKM. V gave up 2 bases and J gave up 2 bases; unmatched junction bases: 4. The CDR3 is made up of 15 amino acids. The CDR3 spells CASSLIGTDTDTQYF. For the CDR3, the DNA is TGTGCCAGCAGTTTAATAGGGACAGACACAGATACGCAGTATTTT.